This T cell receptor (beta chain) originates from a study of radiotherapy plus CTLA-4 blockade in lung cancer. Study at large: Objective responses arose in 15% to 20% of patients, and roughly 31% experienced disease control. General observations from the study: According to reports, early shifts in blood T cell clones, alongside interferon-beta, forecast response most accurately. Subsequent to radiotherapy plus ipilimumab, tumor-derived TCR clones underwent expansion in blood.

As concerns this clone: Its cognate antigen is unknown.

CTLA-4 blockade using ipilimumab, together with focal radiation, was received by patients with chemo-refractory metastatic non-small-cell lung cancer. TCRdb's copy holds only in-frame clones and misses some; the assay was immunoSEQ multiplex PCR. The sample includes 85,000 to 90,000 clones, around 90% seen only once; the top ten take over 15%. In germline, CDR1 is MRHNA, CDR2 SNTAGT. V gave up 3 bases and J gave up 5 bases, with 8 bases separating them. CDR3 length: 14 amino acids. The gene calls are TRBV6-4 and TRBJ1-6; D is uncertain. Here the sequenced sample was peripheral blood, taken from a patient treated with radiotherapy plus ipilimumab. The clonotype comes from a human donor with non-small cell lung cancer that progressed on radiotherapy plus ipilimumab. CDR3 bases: TGTGCCAGCAGTGAGGGGTCAGATAATTCACCCCTCCACTTT. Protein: CASSEGSDNSPLHF.